The 18 T cell receptor beta chains given below trace back to one sample, sequenced in a study of T cell responses to AZD1222 COVID-19 vaccine. The assay was immunoSEQ multiplex PCR, and TCRdb's table has in-frame clones only and misses some. The data contain roughly 100,000 clones, roughly 91% of them singletons. The source material was peripheral blood, sampled on day 0 of AZD1222 vaccination. These receptors all stem from an adult in good health.

This sequence joins TRBV6-1 and TRBJ2-7, with D uncertain. This CDR3 has 11 residues. The V end was cut by 2 bases, the J end by 6 bases, with 5 bases between. Germline V gives CDR1 MNHNS, CDR2 SASEGT. The CDR3 bases are TGTGCCAGCAGTGAATCGGGCGAGCAGTACTTC. Its protein is CASSESGEQYF.

The chain carries TRBV4-1 and TRBJ1-2; 7 bases align to TRBD1. Trimming took 0 bases from V and 0 from J; bases not matched to a gene: 13. The CDR3 runs to 19 residues. From germline, CDR1 is MGHRA and CDR2 YSYEKL. The CDR3 sequence: CASSQDSALRGQTNYGYTF. In nucleotides, the CDR3 is TGCGCCAGCAGCCAAGATAGCGCACTCAGGGGACAGACTAACTATGGCTACACCTTC.

This chain connects TRBV5-6 to TRBJ2-7; the D is unclear. CDR1 SGHDT and CDR2 YYEEEE come from the germline V gene. CDR3 length equals 14 residues. Trimming left V 0 bases short and J 2 bases short, with 9 bases between. CDR3 in DNA: TGTGCCAGCAGCTTGGGTCTGGGTACCTACGAGCAGTACTTC. This codes for CASSLGLGTYEQYF.

The chain links TRBV28 to TRBJ1-3; D is perhaps TRBD1 (6 bases). Trimming left V 7 bases short and J 0 bases short, with 25 bases between. CDR3 size: 19 residues. Germline V CDR1 and CDR2: MDHEN, SYDVKM. CDR3 bases: TGTGCCAGCACCAAGGGGGGGTGGGCCTCCCTTACCTCTGGAAACACCATATATTTT. It translates to CASTKGGWASLTSGNTIYF.

The chain has TRBV18 and TRBJ2-5; 12 bases match TRBD1. From germline, CDR1 is KGHSH and CDR2 LQKENI. V lost 3 bases to trimming and J lost 4 bases; unmatched junction nucleotides: 6. This CDR3 is built from 16 residues. The CDR3 sequence: CASSPEGQGATETQYF. CDR3 nucleotide sequence: TGTGCCAGCTCACCTGAGGGACAGGGGGCCACAGAGACCCAGTACTTC.

The table lists this clone with a few counts. V is TRBV28 and J is TRBJ1-4, with D possibly matching TRBD1 (5 bases). The germline V gene encodes CDR1 MDHEN and CDR2 SYDVKM. V gave up 6 bases and J gave up 8 bases, with 19 bases separating them. This CDR3 is 15 amino acids long. This CDR3 is CASSFLQDGKEKLFF. CDR3 nucleotides: TGTGCCAGCAGCTTCCTACAGGATGGGAAGGAAAAACTGTTTTTT.

The V gene is TRBV19, the J gene TRBJ2-2, with TRBD2 matching 7 bases. The germline V gene has CDR1 LNHDA and CDR2 SQIVND (reference sequence). This CDR3 comprises 15 residues. Trimming cost V 4 bases and J 6 bases; bases outside gene matches: 8. CDR3 nucleotides: TGTGCCAGTAGTACCGGGACTATAGTTCCCGGGGAGCTGTTTTTT. It encodes CASSTGTIVPGELFF.

The chain links TRBV19 to TRBJ1-2, with D unclear. V lost 5 bases, J lost 8 bases, and 18 bases lay in between. The germline V gene has CDR1 LNHDA and CDR2 SQIVND (reference sequence). There are 14 residues in the CDR3. The CDR3: CASSSAGAPWGYTF. The CDR3 nucleotides are TGTGCCAGTAGTTCAGCGGGAGCCCCTTGGGGCTACACCTTC.

The chain recombines TRBV9 with TRBJ2-5; no reliable D call. CDR1 is SGDLS and CDR2 is YYNGEE in the germline V gene. CDR3 size: 15 residues. Trimming pared 0 bases from V and 1 base from J, leaving 10 bases between. CDR3 in amino acids: CASSVAIGFQETQYF. CDR3 coding DNA: TGTGCCAGCAGCGTAGCCATAGGGTTCCAAGAGACCCAGTACTTC.

The gene calls are TRBV5-1 and TRBJ2-3, with D perhaps matching TRBD1 (6 bases). V was clipped by 5 bases and J by 5 bases, with 12 bases between them. There are 13 residues in the CDR3. Germline V gives CDR1 SGHRS, CDR2 YFSETQ. CDR3 loop: CASREGVEDTQYF. The CDR3 DNA is TGCGCCAGCAGAGAGGGGGTTGAAGATACGCAGTATTTT.

The J gene is TRBJ1-2, the V gene TRBV24-1, with D possibly matching TRBD1 (6 bases). Trimming shortened V by 5 bases and J by 3 bases, and 9 bases separated the two germline ends. The germline CDR1 and CDR2 sequences are KGHDR and SFDVKD. CDR3 size: 13 residues. The CDR3 DNA follows: TGTGCCACCAGTGCCAACAGGGACTATGGCTACACCTTC. Amino acid sequence: CATSANRDYGYTF.

The genes are TRBV24-1 and TRBJ1-2; D possibly corresponds to TRBD1 (5 bases). The germline V gene has CDR1 KGHDR and CDR2 SFDVKD. Deletions cut 5 bases from V and 5 bases from J, with 20 bases between. CDR3 length equals 16 residues. As DNA, the CDR3 is TGTGCCACCAGTGCCGCGGGCAAGGGGATGGGGTATGGCTACACCTTC. Translated: CATSAAGKGMGYGYTF.

The chain couples TRBV28 to TRBJ1-2; maybe TRBD1 (5 bases). With 1 base removed from V and 4 bases from J, the gap between germline ends came to 13 bases. The germline V gene has CDR1 MDHEN and CDR2 SYDVKM. This CDR3 region has 15 residues. The CDR3 nucleotides read TGTGCCAGCAGTTTATCCGCGACAGCCGGCTATGGCTACACCTTC. This translates into CASSLSATAGYGYTF.

CDR3 sequence reads: CASSSGIGSEQYF. The CDR3 DNA is TGTGCCAGCTCGAGCGGGATCGGGTCCGAGCAGTACTTC. The chain uses TRBV6-5 and TRBJ2-7; 7 bases map to TRBD2. Germline CDR1 reads MNHEY; CDR2 reads SVGAGI. This CDR3 is built from 13 residues. The junction had 10 bases not matched to a gene; V was cut back by 8 bases and J by 6 bases.

This chain joins TRBV6-4 and TRBJ2-1; possibly TRBD1 for D (5 bases). Germline CDR1 and CDR2: MRHNA and SNTAGT. V was shortened by 6 bases and J by 4 bases, with 10 bases between the two germline ends. The CDR3 consists of 13 residues. Here the CDR3 DNA reads TGTGCCAGCAGCCAGGGATTTTACAATGAGCAGTTCTTC. Amino acid sequence: CASSQGFYNEQFF.

The V call is TRBV5-1, the J call TRBJ2-2; the match to TRBD2 covers 13 bases. V shed 3 bases, J shed 6 bases, and the junction held 5 bases outside the gene matches. Germline V lookup: CDR1 SGHRS, CDR2 YFSETQ. The CDR3 length is 16 residues. The CDR3 DNA is TGCGCCAGCAGCTGGACTAGCGGGAGTACGTCCGGGGAGCTGTTTTTT. Its protein product is CASSWTSGSTSGELFF. Together with reference TRBV5-1 and TRBJ2-2, the CDR3 gives the full variable domain: KAGVTQTPRYLIKTRGQQVTLSCSPISGHRSVSWYQQTPGQGLQFLFEYFSETQRNKGNFPGRFSGRQFSNSRSEMNVSTLELGDSALYLCASSWTSGSTSGELFFGEGSRLTVL.

The gene calls are TRBV7-2 and TRBJ2-7; 7 nucleotides agree with TRBD2. The CDR3 extends over 14 amino acids. The trim removed 3 bases at V and 2 bases at J, leaving 4 bases unmatched. Per germline, CDR1 SGHTA and CDR2 FQGNSA. CDR3: CASSLGSGPYEQYF. The DNA of the CDR3 is TGTGCCAGCAGCTTGGGTAGCGGGCCCTACGAGCAGTACTTC.

This chain connects TRBV27 to TRBJ1-4; no firm D call. The CDR3 has 16 amino acids. V was shortened by 5 bases and J by 0 bases, with 13 bases between the two germline ends. Germline-derived CDR1 and CDR2 are MNHEY and SMNVEV (reference sequence). The CDR3 DNA reads as TGTGCCAGCAGTCCAAACCCGGGAACAACTAATGAAAAACTGTTTTTT. Translating gives CASSPNPGTTNEKLFF.